The 27 T cell receptor beta chains below all came from one sample that was sequenced in a study of blood T cell repertoires in COVID-19. Some clones are missing from TCRdb's copy, which holds only in-frame ones; the method was immunoSEQ multiplex PCR. The data contain under 450,000 clones, around 84% of them singletons. Sequencing used peripheral blood. All receptors derive from a human donor with acute or convalescent COVID-19. The donor label of this sample is uncertain.

The chain is built from TRBV28 and TRBJ1-1; no clear D gene. Trimming removed 6 bases from V and 4 bases from J, with 18 bases in between. CDR3 size: 15 residues. In germline, CDR1 is MDHEN, CDR2 SYDVKM. The CDR3 region has the DNA TGTGCCAGCAGATCTCCCCGGCGGGGAAGCACTGAAGCTTTCTTT. Translated, it gives CASRSPRRGSTEAFF.

The CDR3 DNA reads TGTGCCAGCAGCCAAGATTCGGAGACCCAGTACTTC. It specifies CASSQDSETQYF. This sequence joins TRBV4-2 and TRBJ2-5, with no clear D. CDR1 is LGHNA, CDR2 YNFKEQ, per germline. The CDR3 extends over 12 amino acids. Between the trimmed V and J ends, which lost 0 bases and 5 bases, there was a span of 4 bases.

The CDR3 reads CASSPRRQGEETQYF. CDR3 bases: TGTGCCAGCAGCCCCCGGAGACAGGGAGAAGAGACCCAGTACTTC. The chain is built from TRBV7-2 and TRBJ2-5, with 7 bases that match TRBD1. The CDR3 is made up of 15 amino acids. V shed 5 bases, J shed 3 bases, and the junction held 9 bases outside the gene matches. Germline CDR1 and CDR2: SGHTA and FQGNSA.

The gene calls are TRBV3-1 (or the pseudogene TRBV3-2) and TRBJ2-7, with D perhaps TRBD2 (6 bases). The V and J ends lost 3 bases and 6 bases respectively, with 21 bases between them. Looked up from germline, CDR1 is LGHDT and CDR2 is YNNKEL (reference sequence). The CDR3 has 16 amino acids. CDR3 in amino acids: CASSHLRRGGALEQYF. The CDR3 DNA sequence: TGTGCCAGCAGCCACCTCAGGCGAGGAGGGGCCCTCGAGCAGTACTTC.

The V and J genes are TRBV20-1 and TRBJ1-2; 9 bases match TRBD1. CDR3 length: 15 amino acids. Germline lookup yields CDR1 DFQATT and CDR2 SNEGSKA (reference sequence). With 3 bases clipped from V and 2 bases from J, the junction kept 7 bases outside the gene matches. The DNA of the CDR3 is TGCAGTGCTAGTGCACCGGGACAGGGAAACTATGGCTACACCTTC. Translation: CSASAPGQGNYGYTF.

The chain recombines TRBV5-4 with TRBJ2-3, with D uncertain. The CDR3 loop spans 15 amino acids. Per germline, CDR1 SGHNT and CDR2 YYREEE (reference sequence). V lost 1 base, J lost 0 bases, and 9 bases lay in between. Here the CDR3 DNA reads TGTGCCAGCAGCTTGCAGCGCGCTAGCACAGATACGCAGTATTTT. Translating it yields CASSLQRASTDTQYF.

J is TRBJ1-1 and V is TRBV30; 7 nucleotides line up with TRBD1. From germline, CDR1 is GTSNPN and CDR2 SVGIG (reference sequence). V shed 5 bases and J 0 bases; nucleotides not matched to a gene: 9. The CDR3 is 15 residues long. In DNA, the CDR3 is TGTGCCTGGTCGACAGGGAGGATCATGAACACTGAAGCTTTCTTT. As protein: CAWSTGRIMNTEAFF.

J is TRBJ2-2 and V is TRBV5-5; D is possibly TRBD2 (7 bases). Per germline, CDR1 SGHKS and CDR2 YYEKEE (reference sequence). Trimming took off 2 bases at V and 6 bases at J, with 14 bases between the two ends. This CDR3 is built from 15 residues. In DNA, the CDR3 is TGTGCCAGCAGCTTTAGGGGGAGCGGGGCCGGGGAGCTGTTTTTT. It yields the protein CASSFRGSGAGELFF.

The V gene is TRBV19, the J gene TRBJ1-5; 9 bases fit TRBD1. CDR1 and CDR2 (germline): LNHDA, SQIVND (reference sequence). This CDR3 is 19 amino acids long. Trimming at V came to 6 bases and at J to 4 bases, leaving 19 bases not matched to a gene. The CDR3 DNA reads TGTGCCAGTAGATCTACGAGGGGACAGGGAGTTTTGGATAATCAGCCCCAGCATTTT. This translates into CASRSTRGQGVLDNQPQHF. Drawing the rest from reference TRBV19 and TRBJ1-5, the complete variable domain is DGGITQSPKYLFRKEGQNVTLSCEQNLNHDAMYWYRQDPGQGLRLIYYSQIVNDFQKGDIAEGYSVSREKKESFPLTVTSAQKNPTAFYLCASRSTRGQGVLDNQPQHFGDGTRLSIL.

This sequence joins TRBV4-1 and TRBJ2-7; D is perhaps TRBD2 (5 bases). From germline, CDR1 is MGHRA and CDR2 YSYEKL. Trimming left V 3 bases short and J 3 bases short, with 15 bases between. The CDR3 is made up of 15 amino acids. CDR3 in DNA: TGCGCCAGCAGCCACGGGCACACGGGGATCTACGAGCAGTACTTC. It translates to CASSHGHTGIYEQYF.

The rearrangement links TRBV2 to TRBJ1-2; TRBD1 might be the D (6 bases). Germline V gene sequence: CDR1 SNHLY, CDR2 FYNNEI. Trimming removed 9 bases from V and 8 bases from J, with 19 bases in between. This CDR3 comprises 13 residues. The CDR3 here is CASSQGPLVGYTF. The DNA of the CDR3 is TGTGCCAGTTCACAGGGTCCCTTAGTCGGCTACACCTTC.

CDR3 DNA sequence: TGTGCCAGCAACCTACAGGGGGCAACTAATGAAAAACTGTTTTTT. Its protein product is CASNLQGATNEKLFF. The chain has TRBV6-6 and TRBJ1-4; 8 bases match TRBD1. The length of the CDR3 is 15 residues. The germline gives CDR1 MNHNY, CDR2 SVGAGI (reference sequence). Trimming took 7 bases from V and 0 from J; bases not matched to a gene: 4.

The chain couples TRBV27 to TRBJ2-7; 14 nucleotides line up with TRBD2. With V trimmed by 4 bases and J by 6 bases, 2 bases remained unmatched. The CDR3 consists of 14 residues. CDR1 MNHEY and CDR2 SMNVEV come from the germline V gene (reference sequence). The CDR3 reads CASSSGTSGSEQYF. The CDR3 DNA follows: TGTGCCAGCAGTTCCGGGACTAGCGGGAGCGAGCAGTACTTC.

This chain uses TRBV6-1 with TRBJ1-1, with 11 bases that match TRBD1. The CDR3 has 15 amino acids. Germline CDR1 is MNHNS and CDR2 is SASEGT. Trimming cost V 1 base and J 10 bases; bases outside gene matches: 8. CDR3 sequence: CASSEGGTGGKGAFF. As DNA, the CDR3 is TGTGCCAGCAGTGAAGGGGGGACAGGGGGGAAGGGAGCTTTCTTT.

This clone was detected once. The V and J genes are TRBV9 and TRBJ2-4, with 8 bases fitting TRBD2. The CDR3 has 16 amino acids. The V and J ends lost 3 bases and 0 bases, in that order; junction bases with no gene match: 5. CDR1 SGDLS and CDR2 YYNGEE come from the germline V gene. The CDR3 DNA reads as TGTGCCAGCAGCGGAACTAGCGGCTTAGCCAAAAACATTCAGTACTTC. Translating gives CASSGTSGLAKNIQYF.

A few counts support this clone. The DNA of the CDR3 is TGCGCCAGCAGCTTGGCTAGCGGGGTATACAATGAGCAGTTCTTC. Translated: CASSLASGVYNEQFF. This chain links TRBV5-1 with TRBJ2-1; 9 nucleotides agree with TRBD2. The V segment lost 0 bases and the J segment 4 bases; nucleotides outside the gene matches: 2. Looked up from germline, CDR1 is SGHRS and CDR2 is YFSETQ. The CDR3 has 15 residues.

This clone was seen more than once but under ten times. The J gene is TRBJ1-4, the V gene TRBV15; 12 bases map to TRBD1. The V and J ends lost 0 bases and 7 bases, in that order; junction bases with no gene match: 6. The germline gives CDR1 LNHNV, CDR2 YYDKDF (reference sequence). The CDR3 consists of 17 residues. CDR3 in amino acids: CATSRETPGQGAEKLFF. In DNA, the CDR3 is TGTGCCACCAGCAGAGAAACACCGGGACAGGGGGCTGAAAAACTGTTTTTT.

This clone was observed a handful of times. The CDR3 sequence: CASRAARRNQPQHF. In DNA, the CDR3 is TGTGCCAGCAGGGCTGCTCGTCGCAATCAGCCCCAGCATTTT. The V gene is TRBV6-5, the J gene TRBJ1-5; D ambiguous. V lost 6 bases and J 2 bases, leaving 11 bases between the germline ends. This CDR3 spans 14 amino acids. CDR1 is MNHEY, CDR2 SVGAGI, per germline.

This clone was seen a few times. The CDR3 protein is CASSSPGTPNQPQHF. In DNA form, the CDR3 reads TGTGCCAGCAGTTCACCCGGGACACCGAATCAGCCCCAGCATTTT. The chain employs TRBV6-5 and TRBJ1-5; perhaps TRBD1 as D (6 bases). This CDR3 is built from 15 residues. CDR1 and CDR2 (germline): MNHEY, SVGAGI. The V gene lost 4 bases and the J gene lost 4 bases, with 14 bases spanning the gap.

The chain has TRBV6-5 and TRBJ2-7; the D gene is possibly TRBD2 (6 bases). This CDR3 spans 15 amino acids. Germline values: CDR1 MNHEY, CDR2 SVGAGI. The ends were cut back, 2 bases at V and 5 bases at J, with 16 bases in the middle. CDR3 amino acids: CASSYIDPREDEQYF. CDR3 nucleotides: TGTGCCAGCAGTTACATCGACCCCAGGGAGGACGAGCAGTACTTC.

The chain is built from TRBV6-5 and TRBJ2-2, with 11 bases fitting TRBD2. The CDR3 is 15 amino acids. The germline V gene encodes CDR1 MNHEY and CDR2 SVGAGI. J was trimmed by 5 bases and V by 6 bases; bases with no gene match: 5. The DNA of the CDR3 is TGTGCCAGCAGGCCGACTAGCGGGGCTACCGGGGAGCTGTTTTTT. Translation gives CASRPTSGATGELFF.

V usage is TRBV18 and J usage is TRBJ2-1; unclear D gene. V dropped 2 bases and J dropped 10 bases, with 6 bases sitting between them. Germline CDR1 reads KGHSH; CDR2 reads LQKENI. This CDR3 has 11 residues. CDR3 sequence (DNA): TGTGCCAGCTCACCATGGCAGGAGCAGTTCTTC. It yields the protein CASSPWQEQFF.

The V gene is TRBV5-8, the J gene TRBJ2-1; 8 bases are a match to TRBD2. The CDR3 is 15 amino acids. Germline V lookup: CDR1 SGHTS, CDR2 YDEGEE. J lost 2 bases, V lost 4 bases, and 5 bases had no gene match. CDR3 in amino acids: CASSLGLAAYNEQFF. For the CDR3, the DNA is TGTGCCAGCAGCCTCGGACTAGCCGCCTACAATGAGCAGTTCTTC.

The chain links TRBV6-2 or TRBV6-3 to TRBJ2-3; TRBD1 matches at 9 bases. Germline loops: CDR1 MNHEY, CDR2 SVGEGT. The CDR3 is 16 residues long. The junction had 10 bases not matched to a gene; V was cut back by 6 bases and J by 3 bases. The DNA for the CDR3 is TGTGCCAGCAGCCCCTACAGGGGGCGGGGGACAGATACGCAGTATTTT. Its protein product is CASSPYRGRGTDTQYF.

For this clone: Other nucleotide sequences in the sample specify the same CDR3. The chain combines TRBV30 with TRBJ1-2; no firm D call. Germline CDR1 is GTSNPN and CDR2 is SVGIG (reference sequence). V lost 6 bases and J lost 3, with 5 bases in between. The CDR3 extends over 10 amino acids. The CDR3 loop is CACRYYGYTF. Written as DNA, the CDR3 is TGTGCCTGCAGGTACTATGGCTACACCTTC. Filled out from reference TRBV30 and TRBJ1-2, the complete variable domain reads SQTIHQWPATLVQPVGSPLSLECTVEGTSNPNLYWYRQAAGRGLQLLFYSVGIGQISSEVPQNLSASRPQDRQFILSSKKLLLSDSGFYLCACRYYGYTFGSGTRLTVV.

This rearrangement joins TRBV6-5 to TRBJ1-2; 7 nucleotides match TRBD1. The CDR3 loop spans 16 amino acids. The trim removed 0 bases at V and 1 base at J, leaving 5 bases unmatched. The V gene's germline CDR1 is MNHEY and CDR2 SVGAGI. CDR3 amino acids: CASSYSRGGHNYGYTF. In DNA form, the CDR3 reads TGTGCCAGCAGTTACTCGAGAGGGGGCCATAACTATGGCTACACCTTC.

J is TRBJ1-6 and V is TRBV19, with 9 positions matching TRBD1. This CDR3 region has 14 residues. V dropped 6 bases and J dropped 7; count of bases not matched to a gene: 4. CDR1 is LNHDA and CDR2 is SQIVND in the germline V gene (reference sequence). The CDR3 region is CASSNGQGNSPLHF. The CDR3 nucleotides are TGTGCCAGTAGCAACGGACAGGGGAATTCACCCCTCCACTTT. The complete variable domain, with remaining parts taken from reference TRBV19 and TRBJ1-6, reads DGGITQSPKYLFRKEGQNVTLSCEQNLNHDAMYWYRQDPGQGLRLIYYSQIVNDFQKGDIAEGYSVSREKKESFPLTVTSAQKNPTAFYLCASSNGQGNSPLHFGNGTRLTVT.